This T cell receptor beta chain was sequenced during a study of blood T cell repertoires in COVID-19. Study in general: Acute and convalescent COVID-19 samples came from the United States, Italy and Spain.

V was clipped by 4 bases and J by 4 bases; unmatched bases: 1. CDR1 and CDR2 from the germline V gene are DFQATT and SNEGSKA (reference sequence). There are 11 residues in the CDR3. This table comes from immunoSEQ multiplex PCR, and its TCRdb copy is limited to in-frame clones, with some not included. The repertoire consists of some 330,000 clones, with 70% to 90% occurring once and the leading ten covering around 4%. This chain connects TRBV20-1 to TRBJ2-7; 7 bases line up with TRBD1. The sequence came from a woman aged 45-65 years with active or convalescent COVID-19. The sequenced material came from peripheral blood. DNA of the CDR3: TGCAGTGCTAAGACAGGGTACGAGCAGTACTTC. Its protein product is CSAKTGYEQYF.